Each of the 27 T cell receptor beta chains below was sequenced from the same sample in a study of cytomegalovirus exposure and HLA in healthy donors. Primers: 60 Vbeta forward and 13 Jbeta reverse. The data were produced by immunoSEQ multiplex PCR, yet TCRdb's version contains in-frame clones alone and is incomplete. The profile shows around 170,000 clones, 81% of them singletons. Input material: PBMCs. All receptors derive from a man between 50 and 59 years old in good health and CMV-seronegative.

This clone was detected a few times. This chain links TRBV25-1 with TRBJ2-5; D gene uncertain. This CDR3 has 13 residues. Germline V gene sequence: CDR1 MGHDK, CDR2 SYGVNS. V was pared by 5 bases and J by 5 bases, with 12 bases between. CDR3 in amino acids: CASSLSGIETQYF. In DNA form, the CDR3 reads TGTGCCAGCAGTTTATCAGGAATTGAGACCCAGTACTTC.

The gene calls are TRBV4-3 and TRBJ2-1, with 7 bases aligning to TRBD2. The CDR3 has 16 residues. CDR1 LGHNA and CDR2 YSLEER come from the germline V gene. The V and J ends lost 1 base and 2 bases, in that order; junction bases with no gene match: 5. CDR3 bases: TGCGCCAGCAGCCAAGGTCCCGGGACTACCTACAATGAGCAGTTCTTC. Residues: CASSQGPGTTYNEQFF.

V gene TRBV20-1 combines with J gene TRBJ1-1; no clear D. The germline CDR1 and CDR2 sequences are DFQATT and SNEGSKA (reference sequence). The CDR3 is 11 residues long. The V gene lost 6 bases and the J gene lost 5 bases, with 10 bases spanning the gap. CDR3 sequence (DNA): TGCAGTGCCCGAAGGGAGACTGAAGCTTTCTTT. This gives the protein CSARRETEAFF.

The chain carries TRBV6-1 and TRBJ1-5; TRBD1 matches at 10 bases. The junction had 6 bases not matched to a gene; V was cut back by 5 bases and J by 8 bases. This CDR3 has 14 residues. Germline V gene data show CDR1 as MNHNS and CDR2 as SASEGT. CDR3 bases: TGTGCCAGCAGTTCGACAGGGGGCAAGGAGCCCCAGCATTTT. Amino acids: CASSSTGGKEPQHF.

The rearrangement uses TRBV9 and TRBJ2-1; D may be TRBD1 (6 bases). V lost 4 bases to trimming and J lost 8 bases, with 16 bases between them. This CDR3 region has 14 residues. CDR1 is SGDLS and CDR2 is YYNGEE in the germline V gene. The DNA of the CDR3 is TGTGCCAGCAGCTTAGTTGGCAGGGGCGATGAGCAGTTCTTC. Its protein product is CASSLVGRGDEQFF.

This sequence joins TRBV18 and TRBJ1-5, with D hard to call. The CDR3 is made up of 15 amino acids. Between the trimmed V and J ends, which lost 3 bases and 0 bases, there was a span of 9 bases. CDR1 and CDR2 from the germline V gene are KGHSH and LQKENI. The CDR3 region has the DNA TGTGCCAGCTCACCGAACAGTTATAGCAATCAGCCCCAGCATTTT. This encodes CASSPNSYSNQPQHF.

The chain links TRBV7-9 to TRBJ1-1; 11 bases match TRBD1. Germline CDR1 and CDR2: SEHNR and FQNEAQ (reference sequence). The CDR3 runs to 15 residues. V shed 5 bases and J 5 bases; nucleotides not matched to a gene: 7. Here the CDR3 DNA reads TGTGCCAGCAGCCAGGGGACAGGGGGTAGGACTGAAGCTTTCTTT. This encodes CASSQGTGGRTEAFF.

This clone was found once. The J gene is TRBJ2-3, the V gene TRBV6-5; D gene ambiguous. The V end was cut by 6 bases, the J end by 4 bases, with 8 bases between. Germline-derived CDR1 and CDR2 are MNHEY and SVGAGI. The CDR3 covers 12 residues. CDR3 bases: TGTGCCAGCAGGTCCCATGCAGATACGCAGTATTTT. Its protein is CASRSHADTQYF.

This clone was seen a few times. The chain carries TRBV19 and TRBJ2-7; tentatively, D is TRBD1 (6 bases). Germline V lookup: CDR1 LNHDA, CDR2 SQIVND (reference sequence). The CDR3 consists of 13 residues. The V end lost 1 base, the J end lost 3 bases, and 7 bases lay between the germline ends. The CDR3 DNA sequence: TGTGCCAGTAGTATAGCCAGGGGCTACGAGCAGTACTTC. Protein sequence: CASSIARGYEQYF.

The chain joins TRBV6-1 to TRBJ1-2; TRBD1 matches at 8 bases. Germline-derived CDR1 and CDR2 are MNHNS and SASEGT. Trimming at V came to 6 bases and at J to 1 base, leaving 4 bases not matched to a gene. The CDR3 spans 14 residues. CDR3 loop: CASSRDRGNYGYTF. CDR3 DNA: TGTGCCAGCAGCCGTGACAGGGGTAACTATGGCTACACCTTC.

This chain links TRBV4-1 with TRBJ1-5; D gene unclear. Germline CDR1 MGHRA, CDR2 YSYEKL. V lost 4 bases and J 4 bases, leaving 11 bases between the germline ends. The CDR3 runs to 14 residues. The CDR3 sequence: CASSPNFPNQPQHF. CDR3 nucleotides: TGCGCCAGCAGCCCCAACTTTCCGAATCAGCCCCAGCATTTT.

The chain joins TRBV6-6 to TRBJ1-1, with D hard to call. The CDR3 is made up of 14 amino acids. V lost 3 bases, J lost 0 bases, and 8 bases lay in between. Germline V gene lookup returns CDR1 MNHNY and CDR2 SVGAGI (reference sequence). The CDR3 sequence: CASSYGFMNTEAFF. CDR3 coding DNA: TGTGCCAGCAGTTATGGCTTTATGAACACTGAAGCTTTCTTT.

This clone was seen only a few times. J is TRBJ2-5 and V is TRBV2; 8 bases match TRBD2. This CDR3 has 15 amino acids. In germline, CDR1 is SNHLY, CDR2 FYNNEI. Unmatched junction bases numbered 6, after V lost 2 bases and J lost 4 bases. CDR3 DNA: TGTGCCAGCAGTGAAACCCCCGGGACTAGAGAGACCCAGTACTTC. Translated: CASSETPGTRETQYF. Full variable domain (outside the CDR3, taken from reference TRBV2 and TRBJ2-5): EPEVTQTPSHQVTQMGQEVILRCVPISNHLYFYWYRQILGQKVEFLVSFYNNEISEKSEIFDDQFSVERPDGSNFTLKIRSTKLEDSAMYFCASSETPGTRETQYFGPGTRLLVL.

The sample holds one count of this clone. Other DNA sequences in this specimen translate into the identical CDR3. The gene calls are TRBV11-2 and TRBJ1-1, with D uncertain. Germline loops: CDR1 SGHAT, CDR2 FQNNGV. The ends were cut back, 1 base at V and 5 bases at J, with 5 bases in the middle. The CDR3 is 12 residues long. The CDR3 reads CASSLAGTEAFF. CDR3 in DNA: TGTGCCAGCAGCTTAGCAGGTACTGAAGCTTTCTTT.

The rearrangement uses TRBV28 and TRBJ2-5, with 7 positions matching TRBD2. The DNA end favors TRBJ2-7, so the J call may be wrong. The germline V gene encodes CDR1 MDHEN and CDR2 SYDVKM. The CDR3 is 15 residues long. CDR3 sequence (DNA): TGTGCCAGCAGTCGGAGGTGGGAGGGCCAATACGAGCAGTACTTC. Translating it yields CASSRRWEGQYEQYF.

The V and J genes are TRBV9 and TRBJ2-1; TRBD1 is a possible D gene (6 bases). V gave up 0 bases and J gave up 8 bases, with 9 bases separating them. The germline gives CDR1 SGDLS, CDR2 YYNGEE. This CDR3 is built from 13 residues. This CDR3 is CASSVGTVHEQFF. DNA of the CDR3: TGTGCCAGCAGCGTAGGGACAGTCCATGAGCAGTTCTTC.

The chain joins TRBV25-1 to TRBJ1-1; D gene uncertain. The CDR3 has 15 residues. Germline CDR1 MGHDK, CDR2 SYGVNS. Deletions cut 2 bases from V and 5 bases from J, with 15 bases between. CDR3 nucleotide sequence: TGTGCCAGCAGTGAAGTCGAGGGTTTAGGTACTGAAGCTTTCTTT. Amino acids: CASSEVEGLGTEAFF.

This chain links TRBV7-2 with TRBJ1-3; D gene ambiguous. V gave up 1 base and J gave up 4 bases, with 11 bases separating them. This CDR3 has 15 amino acids. Germline loops: CDR1 SGHTA, CDR2 FQGNSA. The CDR3 loop reads CASSLGGTTGNTIYF. CDR3 bases: TGTGCCAGCAGCTTAGGAGGTACAACCGGAAACACCATATATTTT.

This clone was seen a single time. The rearrangement joins TRBV18 to TRBJ2-6, with 7 bases aligning to TRBD1. The CDR3 is 17 residues long. The V segment lost 6 bases and the J segment 0 bases; nucleotides outside the gene matches: 8. Germline V gene sequence: CDR1 KGHSH, CDR2 LQKENI. The CDR3, as DNA: TGTGCCAGCTCCCCGGGACAGCCGAACTCTGGGGCCAACGTCCTGACTTTC. The encoded protein is CASSPGQPNSGANVLTF. Full variable domain (remainder filled in from reference TRBV18 and TRBJ2-6): NAGVMQNPRHLVRRRGQEARLRCSPMKGHSHVYWYRQLPEEGLKFMVYLQKENIIDESGMPKERFSAEFPKEGPSILRIQQVVRGDSAAYFCASSPGQPNSGANVLTFGAGSRLTVL.

This chain uses TRBV2 with TRBJ1-1; 7 bases are shared with TRBD1. Germline V lookup: CDR1 SNHLY, CDR2 FYNNEI. The CDR3 sequence is 14 residues long. The ends lost 11 bases at V and 4 bases at J; junction bases unmatched: 13. The CDR3 coding sequence is TGTGCCGGATCGATACAGGGGTCGGGCACTGAAGCTTTCTTT. Amino acids: CAGSIQGSGTEAFF.

V is TRBV27 and J is TRBJ1-3; no clear D. This CDR3 is 13 amino acids long. V was shortened by 7 bases and J by 4 bases, with 11 bases between the two germline ends. Looked up from germline, CDR1 is MNHEY and CDR2 is SMNVEV (reference sequence). The CDR3 loop reads CASKESKGNTIYF. The CDR3 region has the DNA TGTGCCAGCAAAGAGAGTAAGGGAAACACCATATATTTT.

This chain links TRBV11-2 with TRBJ1-4, with TRBD1 identical over 8 bases. The CDR3 is 12 residues long. V shed 7 bases and J 7 bases; nucleotides not matched to a gene: 2. The germline V gene encodes CDR1 SGHAT and CDR2 FQNNGV. The CDR3 sequence is CASTGGREKLFF. For the CDR3, the DNA is TGTGCCAGCACAGGGGGCCGTGAAAAACTGTTTTTT.

The chain couples TRBV5-1 to TRBJ2-7, with D perhaps matching TRBD1 (6 bases). CDR1 SGHRS and CDR2 YFSETQ come from the germline V gene. Trimming removed 4 bases at V and 5 bases at J, with 19 bases between. The CDR3 is 15 amino acids. The CDR3 DNA is TGCGCCAGCAGCCGGAGGTGGGGGCGCGGTGACGAGCAGTACTTC. Amino acid sequence: CASSRRWGRGDEQYF.

For the CDR3, the DNA is TGCGCCAGCAGTCAAACGACAGGTACCTACGAGCAGTACTTC. Its translation: CASSQTTGTYEQYF. J is TRBJ2-7 and V is TRBV5-1; tentatively, D is TRBD1 (6 bases). Germline CDR1 reads SGHRS; CDR2 reads YFSETQ. V lost 5 bases and J 2 bases, leaving 14 bases between the germline ends. The CDR3 extends over 14 amino acids.

The chain uses TRBV5-4 and TRBJ1-2; weak D call: TRBD1 (5 bases). Trimming cost V 1 base and J 3 bases, with 13 bases left between them. The CDR3 is made up of 15 amino acids. Germline assignment: CDR1 SGHNT and CDR2 YYREEE (reference sequence). The CDR3: CASSLSRGGDYGYTF. CDR3 DNA: TGTGCCAGCAGCTTGAGTAGGGGCGGGGACTATGGCTACACCTTC.

The V and J genes are TRBV10-3 and TRBJ1-1; weak D call: TRBD1 (5 bases). V was clipped by 3 bases and J by 0 bases, with 5 bases between them. The germline CDR1 and CDR2 sequences are ENHRY and SYGVKD. This CDR3 has 13 residues. CDR3 nucleotides: TGTGCCATCAGTGACAGGGTGAACACTGAAGCTTTCTTT. This translates into CAISDRVNTEAFF.

Worth noting for this clone: The junction does not match germline at one end; this may be a read error. The chain joins TRBV7-9 to TRBJ2-7, with D uncertain. Germline CDR1 is SEHNR and CDR2 is FQNEAQ (reference sequence). This CDR3 has 14 amino acids. The CDR3 protein is CSSSLGGRSYEQYF. The CDR3 DNA sequence: TGTTCCAGCAGCTTAGGTGGGCGATCCTACGAGCAGTACTTC.